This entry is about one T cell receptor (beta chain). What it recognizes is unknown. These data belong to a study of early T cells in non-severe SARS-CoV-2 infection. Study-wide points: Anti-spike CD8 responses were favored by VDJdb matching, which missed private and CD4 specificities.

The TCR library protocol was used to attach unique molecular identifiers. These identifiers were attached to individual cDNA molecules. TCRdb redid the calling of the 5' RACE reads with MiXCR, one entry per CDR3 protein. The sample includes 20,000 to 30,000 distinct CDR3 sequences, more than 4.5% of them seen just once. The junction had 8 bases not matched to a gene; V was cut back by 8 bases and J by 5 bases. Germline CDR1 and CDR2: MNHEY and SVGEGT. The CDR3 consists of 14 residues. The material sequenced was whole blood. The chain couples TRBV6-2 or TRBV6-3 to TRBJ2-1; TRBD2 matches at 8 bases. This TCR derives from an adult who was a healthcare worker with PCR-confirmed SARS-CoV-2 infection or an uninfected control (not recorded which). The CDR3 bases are TGTGCCAGCCGGCTAGCGGGTTTCCACAATGAGCAGTTCTTC. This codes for CASRLAGFHNEQFF.